This TCR beta chain was identified during a study of T-cell reconstitution after alpha-beta-depleted transplantation in children. Study results and caveats: Several hundred expanded graft clones reportedly were the source of alpha-beta T cells about two months after transplant.

V was clipped by 7 bases and J by 3 bases, with 19 bases between them. CDR1 and CDR2 from the germline V gene are SGHTA and FQGNSA. The CDR3 is 15 amino acids. Unique molecular identifiers were built into the TCRbeta library. TCRdb used MiXCR to reprocess the PCR reads, holding one entry per CDR3 protein. Here the sample spans fewer than 700,000 distinct CDR3 sequences, roughly 13% being singletons. This clonotype was seen a handful of times. The antigen remains unidentified. The chain is built from TRBV7-2 and TRBJ2-7; D may match TRBD1 or TRBD2 (5 bases each). The sequencing here drew on PBMCs, mostly from graft donor cells, taken 360 days after TCRalphabeta/CD19-depleted stem cell transplant. This TCR derives from a male patient aged 5 to 17 who had a stem cell transplant for acute myeloid leukemia, so the T cells may come from the graft donor. This CDR3 is CASNRGAGLYYEQYF. In nucleotides, the CDR3 is TGTGCCAGCAACCGGGGAGCAGGGTTGTACTACGAGCAGTACTTC. Full variable domain (rest looked up from reference TRBV7-2 and TRBJ2-7): GAGVSQSPSNKVTEKGKDVELRCDPISGHTALYWYRQSLGQGLEFLIYFQGNSAPDKSGLPSDRFSAERTGGSVSTLTIQRTQQEDSAVYLCASNRGAGLYYEQYFGPGTRLTVT.